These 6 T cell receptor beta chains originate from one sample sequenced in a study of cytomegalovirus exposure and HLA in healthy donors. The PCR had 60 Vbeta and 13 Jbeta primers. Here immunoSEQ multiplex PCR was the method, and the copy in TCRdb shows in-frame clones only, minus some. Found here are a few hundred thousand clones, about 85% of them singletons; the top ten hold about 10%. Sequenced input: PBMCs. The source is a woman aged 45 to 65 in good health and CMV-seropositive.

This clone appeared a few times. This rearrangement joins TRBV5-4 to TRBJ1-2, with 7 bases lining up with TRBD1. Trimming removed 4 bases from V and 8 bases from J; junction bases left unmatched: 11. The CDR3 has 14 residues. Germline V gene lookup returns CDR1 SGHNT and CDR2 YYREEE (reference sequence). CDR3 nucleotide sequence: TGTGCCAGCAGCCGTGACAGGGCGGGAAGCGGCTACACCTTC. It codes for CASSRDRAGSGYTF.

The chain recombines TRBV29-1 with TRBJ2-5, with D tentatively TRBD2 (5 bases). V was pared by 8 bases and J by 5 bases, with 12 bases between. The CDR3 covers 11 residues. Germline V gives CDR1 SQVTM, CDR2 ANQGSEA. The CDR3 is CSFGLSETQYF. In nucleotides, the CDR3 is TGCAGCTTCGGACTGAGTGAGACCCAGTACTTC.

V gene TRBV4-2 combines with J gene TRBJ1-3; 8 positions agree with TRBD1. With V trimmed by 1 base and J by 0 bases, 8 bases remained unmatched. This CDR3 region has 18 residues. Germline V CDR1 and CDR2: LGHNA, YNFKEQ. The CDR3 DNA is TGTGCCAGCAGCCAAGTAGAGGACAGGGAGACCTCTGGAAACACCATATATTTT. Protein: CASSQVEDRETSGNTIYF.

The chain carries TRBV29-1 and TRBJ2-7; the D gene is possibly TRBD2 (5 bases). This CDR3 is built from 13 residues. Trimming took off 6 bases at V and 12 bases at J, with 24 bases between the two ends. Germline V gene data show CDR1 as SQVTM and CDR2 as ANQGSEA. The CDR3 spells CSVDEPSSASRYF. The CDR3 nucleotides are TGCAGCGTGGATGAGCCTAGCTCTGCAAGTCGGTACTTC.

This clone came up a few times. The CDR3 DNA follows: TGTGCCAGTAGGACAGGGGGCAGCAATCAGCCCCAGCATTTT. Protein: CASRTGGSNQPQHF. The V gene is TRBV19, the J gene TRBJ1-5, with 10 bases identical to TRBD1. Germline loops: CDR1 LNHDA, CDR2 SQIVND (reference sequence). The CDR3 spans 14 residues. V trimming: 6 bases; J trimming: 1 base; junction bases outside the gene matches: 0.

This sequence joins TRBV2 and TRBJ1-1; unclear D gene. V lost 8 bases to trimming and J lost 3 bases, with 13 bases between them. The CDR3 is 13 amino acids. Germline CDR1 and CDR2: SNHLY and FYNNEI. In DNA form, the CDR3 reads TGTGCCAGCGGAAAGTTCCAGGACACTGAAGCTTTCTTT. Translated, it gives CASGKFQDTEAFF.